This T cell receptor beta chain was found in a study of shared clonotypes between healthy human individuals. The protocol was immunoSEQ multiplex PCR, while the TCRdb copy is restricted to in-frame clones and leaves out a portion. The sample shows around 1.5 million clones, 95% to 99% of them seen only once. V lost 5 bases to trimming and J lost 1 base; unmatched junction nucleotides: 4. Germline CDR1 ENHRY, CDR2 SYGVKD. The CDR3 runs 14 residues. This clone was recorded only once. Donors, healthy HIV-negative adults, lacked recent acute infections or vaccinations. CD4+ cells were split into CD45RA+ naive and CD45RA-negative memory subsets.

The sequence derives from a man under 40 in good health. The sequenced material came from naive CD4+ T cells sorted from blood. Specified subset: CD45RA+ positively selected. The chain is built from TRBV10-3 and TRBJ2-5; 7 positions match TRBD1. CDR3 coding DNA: TGTGCCATCAGTTCTGACAGGGCCCAAGAGACCCAGTACTTC. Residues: CAISSDRAQETQYF.